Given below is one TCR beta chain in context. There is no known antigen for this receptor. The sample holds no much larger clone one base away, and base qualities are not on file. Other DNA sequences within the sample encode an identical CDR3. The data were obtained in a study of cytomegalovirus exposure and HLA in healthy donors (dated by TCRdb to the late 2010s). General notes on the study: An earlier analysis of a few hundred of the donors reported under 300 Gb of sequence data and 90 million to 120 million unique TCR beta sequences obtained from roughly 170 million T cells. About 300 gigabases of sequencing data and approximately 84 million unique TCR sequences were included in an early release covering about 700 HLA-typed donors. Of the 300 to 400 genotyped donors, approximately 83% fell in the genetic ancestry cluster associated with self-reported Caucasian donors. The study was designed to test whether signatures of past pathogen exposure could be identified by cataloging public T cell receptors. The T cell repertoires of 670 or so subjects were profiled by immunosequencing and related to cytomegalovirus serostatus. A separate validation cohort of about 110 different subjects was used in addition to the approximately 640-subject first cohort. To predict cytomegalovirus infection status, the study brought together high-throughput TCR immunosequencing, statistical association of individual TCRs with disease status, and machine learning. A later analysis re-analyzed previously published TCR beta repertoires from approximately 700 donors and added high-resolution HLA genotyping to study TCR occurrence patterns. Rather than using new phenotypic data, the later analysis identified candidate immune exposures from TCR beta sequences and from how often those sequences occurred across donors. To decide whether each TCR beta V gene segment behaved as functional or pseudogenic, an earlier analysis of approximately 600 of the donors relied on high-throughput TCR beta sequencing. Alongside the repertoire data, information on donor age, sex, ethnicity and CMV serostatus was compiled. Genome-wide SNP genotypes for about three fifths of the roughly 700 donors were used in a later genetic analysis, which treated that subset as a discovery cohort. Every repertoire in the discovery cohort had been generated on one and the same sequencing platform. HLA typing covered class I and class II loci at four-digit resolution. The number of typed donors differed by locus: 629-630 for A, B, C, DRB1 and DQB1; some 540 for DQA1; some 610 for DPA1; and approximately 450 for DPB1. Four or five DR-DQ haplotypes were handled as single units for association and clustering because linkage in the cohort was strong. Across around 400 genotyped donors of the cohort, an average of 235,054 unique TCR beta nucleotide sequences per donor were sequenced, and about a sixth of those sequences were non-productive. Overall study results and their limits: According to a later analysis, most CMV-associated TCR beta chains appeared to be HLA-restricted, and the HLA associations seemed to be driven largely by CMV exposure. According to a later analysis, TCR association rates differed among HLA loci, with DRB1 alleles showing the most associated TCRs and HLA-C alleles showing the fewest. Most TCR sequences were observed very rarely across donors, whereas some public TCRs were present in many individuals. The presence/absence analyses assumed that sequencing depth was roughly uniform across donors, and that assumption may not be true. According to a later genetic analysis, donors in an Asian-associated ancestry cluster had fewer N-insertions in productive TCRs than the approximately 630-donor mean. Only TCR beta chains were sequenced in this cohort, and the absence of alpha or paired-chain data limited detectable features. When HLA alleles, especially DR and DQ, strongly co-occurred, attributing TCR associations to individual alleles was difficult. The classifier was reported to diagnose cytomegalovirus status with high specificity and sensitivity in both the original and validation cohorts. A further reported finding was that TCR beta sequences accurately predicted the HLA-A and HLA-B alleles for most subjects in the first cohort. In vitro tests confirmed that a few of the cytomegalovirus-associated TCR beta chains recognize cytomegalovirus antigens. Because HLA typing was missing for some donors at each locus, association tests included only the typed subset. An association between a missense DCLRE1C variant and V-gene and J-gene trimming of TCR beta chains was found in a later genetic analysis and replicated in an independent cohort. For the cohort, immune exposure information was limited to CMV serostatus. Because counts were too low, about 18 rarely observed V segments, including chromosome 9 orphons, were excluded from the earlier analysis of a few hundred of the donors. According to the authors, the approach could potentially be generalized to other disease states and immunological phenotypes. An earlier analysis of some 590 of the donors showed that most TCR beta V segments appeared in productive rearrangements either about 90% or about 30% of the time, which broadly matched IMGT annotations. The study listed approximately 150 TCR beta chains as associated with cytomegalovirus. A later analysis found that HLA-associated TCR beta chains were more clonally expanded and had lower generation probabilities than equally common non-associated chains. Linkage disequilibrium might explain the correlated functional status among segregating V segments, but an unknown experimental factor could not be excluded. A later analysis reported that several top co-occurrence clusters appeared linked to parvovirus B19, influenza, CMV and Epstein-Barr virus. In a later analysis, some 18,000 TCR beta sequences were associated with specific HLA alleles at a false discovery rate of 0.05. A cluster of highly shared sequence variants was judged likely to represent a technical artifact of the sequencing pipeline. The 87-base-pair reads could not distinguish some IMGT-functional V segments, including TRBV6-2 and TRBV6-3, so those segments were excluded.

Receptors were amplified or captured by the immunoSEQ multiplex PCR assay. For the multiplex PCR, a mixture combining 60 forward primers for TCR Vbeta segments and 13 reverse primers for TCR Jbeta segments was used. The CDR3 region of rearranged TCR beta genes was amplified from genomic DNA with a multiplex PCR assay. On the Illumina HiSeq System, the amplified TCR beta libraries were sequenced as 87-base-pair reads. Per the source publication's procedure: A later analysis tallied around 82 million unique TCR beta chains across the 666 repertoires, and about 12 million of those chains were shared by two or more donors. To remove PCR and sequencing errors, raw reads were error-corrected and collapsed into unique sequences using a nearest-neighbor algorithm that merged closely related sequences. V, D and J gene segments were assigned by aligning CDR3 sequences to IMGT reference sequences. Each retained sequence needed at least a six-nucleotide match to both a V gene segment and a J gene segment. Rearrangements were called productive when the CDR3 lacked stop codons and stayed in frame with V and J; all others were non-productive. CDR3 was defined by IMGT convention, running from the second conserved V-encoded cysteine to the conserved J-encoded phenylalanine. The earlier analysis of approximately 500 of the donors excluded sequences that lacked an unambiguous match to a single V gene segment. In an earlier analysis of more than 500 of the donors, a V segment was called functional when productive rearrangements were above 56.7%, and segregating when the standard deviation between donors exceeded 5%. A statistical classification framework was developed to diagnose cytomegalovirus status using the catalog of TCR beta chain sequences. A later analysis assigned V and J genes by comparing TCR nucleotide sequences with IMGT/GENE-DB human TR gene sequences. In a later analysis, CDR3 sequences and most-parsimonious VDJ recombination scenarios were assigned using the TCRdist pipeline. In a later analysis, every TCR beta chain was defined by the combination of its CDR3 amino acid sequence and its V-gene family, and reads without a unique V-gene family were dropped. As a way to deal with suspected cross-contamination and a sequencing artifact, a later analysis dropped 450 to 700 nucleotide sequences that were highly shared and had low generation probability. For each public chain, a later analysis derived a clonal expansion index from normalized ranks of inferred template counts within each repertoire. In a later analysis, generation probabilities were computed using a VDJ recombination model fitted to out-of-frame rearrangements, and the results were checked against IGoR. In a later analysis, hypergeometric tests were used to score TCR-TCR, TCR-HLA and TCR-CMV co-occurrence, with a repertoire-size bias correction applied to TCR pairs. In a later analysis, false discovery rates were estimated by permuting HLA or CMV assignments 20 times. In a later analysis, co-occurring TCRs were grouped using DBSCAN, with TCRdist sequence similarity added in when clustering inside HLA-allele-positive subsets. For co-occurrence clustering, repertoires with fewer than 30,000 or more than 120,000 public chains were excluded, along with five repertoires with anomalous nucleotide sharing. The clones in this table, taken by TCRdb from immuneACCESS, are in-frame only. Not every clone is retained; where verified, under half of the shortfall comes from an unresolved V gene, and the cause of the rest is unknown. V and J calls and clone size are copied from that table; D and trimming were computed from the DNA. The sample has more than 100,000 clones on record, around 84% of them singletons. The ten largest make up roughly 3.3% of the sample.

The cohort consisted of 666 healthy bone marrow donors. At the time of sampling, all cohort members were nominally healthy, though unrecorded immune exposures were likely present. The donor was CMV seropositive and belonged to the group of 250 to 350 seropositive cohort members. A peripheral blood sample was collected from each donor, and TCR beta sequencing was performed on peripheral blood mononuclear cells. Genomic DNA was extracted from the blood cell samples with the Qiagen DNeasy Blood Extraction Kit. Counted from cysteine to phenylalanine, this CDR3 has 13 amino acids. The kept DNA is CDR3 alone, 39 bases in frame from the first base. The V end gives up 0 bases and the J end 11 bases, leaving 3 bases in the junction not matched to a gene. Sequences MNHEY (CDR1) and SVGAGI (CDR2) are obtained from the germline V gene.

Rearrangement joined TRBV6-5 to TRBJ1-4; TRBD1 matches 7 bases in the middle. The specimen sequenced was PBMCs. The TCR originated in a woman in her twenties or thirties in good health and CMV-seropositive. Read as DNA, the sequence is TGTGCCAGCAGTTACTCGTCAGGGGGGAAACTGTTTTTT. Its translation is CASSYSSGGKLFF.